Detailed here is one T cell receptor beta chain. The antigen remains undetermined. The data are from a study of cytomegalovirus exposure and HLA in healthy donors. Broader study findings: Altogether, some 160 TCR beta chains were recorded as cytomegalovirus-associated. While the bulk of TCR sequences proved rare, some public TCRs turned up in many donors. Among the CMV-associated chains, three were confirmed in vitro as specific for CMV antigens.

CDR1 is SQVTM and CDR2 is ANQGSEA in the germline V gene. The CDR3 spans 17 residues. With 3 bases clipped from V and 4 bases from J, the junction kept 12 bases outside the gene matches. Repertoires were generated with immunoSEQ multiplex PCR, while TCRdb's copy carries only in-frame clones and drops some. The table includes roughly 65,000 clones, around 92% detected once. The V call is TRBV29-1, the J call TRBJ2-1; 10 nucleotides agree with TRBD2. The sequencing input was PBMCs. The TCR was taken from a man aged 18 to 29 in good health and CMV-seropositive. CDR3 amino acids: CSVDGLAEQTKYNEQFF. CDR3 bases: TGCAGCGTTGACGGACTAGCGGAGCAGACCAAATACAATGAGCAGTTCTTC.